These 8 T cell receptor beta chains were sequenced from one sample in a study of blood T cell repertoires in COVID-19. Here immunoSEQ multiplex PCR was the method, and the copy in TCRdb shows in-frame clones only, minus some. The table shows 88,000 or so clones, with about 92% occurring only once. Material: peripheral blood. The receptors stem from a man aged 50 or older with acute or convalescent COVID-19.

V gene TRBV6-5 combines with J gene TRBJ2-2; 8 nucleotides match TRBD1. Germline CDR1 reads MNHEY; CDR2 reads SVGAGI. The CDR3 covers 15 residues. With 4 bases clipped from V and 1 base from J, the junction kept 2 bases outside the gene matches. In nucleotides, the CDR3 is TGTGCCAGCAGTTCCGGGACAGGGAACACCGGGGAGCTGTTTTTT. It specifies CASSSGTGNTGELFF.

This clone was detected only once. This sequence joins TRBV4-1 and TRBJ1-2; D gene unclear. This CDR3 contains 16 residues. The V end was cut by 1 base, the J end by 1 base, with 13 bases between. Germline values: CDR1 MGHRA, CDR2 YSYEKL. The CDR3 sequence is CASSQAATGSNYGYTF. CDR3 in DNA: TGCGCCAGCAGCCAAGCGGCCACCGGGAGTAACTATGGCTACACCTTC.

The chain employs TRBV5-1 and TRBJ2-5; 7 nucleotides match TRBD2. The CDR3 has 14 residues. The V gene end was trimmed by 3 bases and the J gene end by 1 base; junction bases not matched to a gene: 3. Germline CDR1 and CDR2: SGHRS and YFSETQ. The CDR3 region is CASSYPSGQETQYF. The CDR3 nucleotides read TGCGCCAGCAGCTATCCTAGCGGCCAAGAGACCCAGTACTTC.

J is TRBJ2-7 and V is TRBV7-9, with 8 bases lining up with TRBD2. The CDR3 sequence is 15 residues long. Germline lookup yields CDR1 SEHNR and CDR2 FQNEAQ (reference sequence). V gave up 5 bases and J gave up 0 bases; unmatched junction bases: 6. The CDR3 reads CASSRSGRSSYEQYF. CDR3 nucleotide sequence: TGTGCCAGCAGCAGAAGCGGGAGATCCTCCTACGAGCAGTACTTC.

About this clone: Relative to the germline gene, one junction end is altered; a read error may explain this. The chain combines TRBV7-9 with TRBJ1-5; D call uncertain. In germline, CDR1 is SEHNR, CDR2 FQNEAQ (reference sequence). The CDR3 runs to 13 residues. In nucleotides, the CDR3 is TGTGCCAGCAGCTTAGGAAGCACTCAGCCCCAGCATTTT. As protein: CASSLGSTQPQHF.

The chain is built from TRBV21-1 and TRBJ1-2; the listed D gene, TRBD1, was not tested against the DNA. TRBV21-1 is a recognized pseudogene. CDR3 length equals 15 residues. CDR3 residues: CASSPGDRGRDGYTF. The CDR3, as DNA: TGTGCCAGCAGCCCCGGGGACAGGGGGCGTGATGGCTACACCTTC.

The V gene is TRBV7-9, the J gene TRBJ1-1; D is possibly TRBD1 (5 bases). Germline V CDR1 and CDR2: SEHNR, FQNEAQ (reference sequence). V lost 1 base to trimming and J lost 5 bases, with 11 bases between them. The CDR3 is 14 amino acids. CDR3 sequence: CASSLGDQGTEAFF. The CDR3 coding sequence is TGTGCCAGCAGCTTAGGGGATCAGGGAACTGAAGCTTTCTTT.

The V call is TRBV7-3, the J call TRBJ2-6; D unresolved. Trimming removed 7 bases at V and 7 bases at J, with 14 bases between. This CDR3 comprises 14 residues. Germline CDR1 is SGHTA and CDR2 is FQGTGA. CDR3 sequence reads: CASMPGPSANVLTF. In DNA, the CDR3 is TGTGCCAGCATGCCTGGCCCTTCAGCCAACGTCCTGACTTTC.